A single sample is the source of the 24 T cell receptor beta chains below, sequenced in a study of T cell changes during pregnancy in multiple sclerosis. Data came from immunoSEQ multiplex PCR; TCRdb stores just in-frame clones and leaves some out. This sample has about 67,000 clones; over 75% occur once, and the top ten carry around 1.6%. Material: peripheral blood, obtained in the third trimester of pregnancy. These TCRs come from a female donor with multiple sclerosis, enrolled in a pregnancy study.

This chain connects TRBV27 to TRBJ2-3, with a possible D match to TRBD2 (7 bases). The V gene lost 2 bases and the J gene lost 4 bases, with 19 bases spanning the gap. The germline V gene has CDR1 MNHEY and CDR2 SMNVEV (reference sequence). This CDR3 is built from 17 residues. CDR3 residues: CASSLGLGGGGADTQYF. Here the CDR3 DNA reads TGTGCCAGCAGTTTAGGACTAGGGGGGGGAGGGGCAGATACGCAGTATTTT.

J is TRBJ2-2 and V is TRBV5-1; 9 nucleotides match TRBD2. Germline loops: CDR1 SGHRS, CDR2 YFSETQ. The CDR3 has 17 residues. The junction had 5 bases not matched to a gene; V was cut back by 0 bases and J by 2 bases. For the CDR3, the DNA is TGCGCCAGCAGCTTGGCTGGCGGGAGGGCTAACACCGGGGAGCTGTTTTTT. Residues: CASSLAGGRANTGELFF.

The V gene is TRBV5-4, the J gene TRBJ2-3; D may be TRBD1 (5 bases). The V gene lost 6 bases and the J gene lost 2 bases, with 16 bases spanning the gap. The CDR3 loop spans 15 amino acids. From germline, CDR1 is SGHNT and CDR2 YYREEE (reference sequence). The CDR3 loop is CASTADRVPTDTQYF. The CDR3 bases are TGTGCCAGCACCGCAGACAGAGTTCCCACAGATACGCAGTATTTT.

This chain links TRBV5-6 with TRBJ2-2; 7 bases are a match to TRBD2. The junction had 11 bases not matched to a gene; V was cut back by 5 bases and J by 4 bases. Per germline, CDR1 SGHDT and CDR2 YYEEEE. The CDR3 is made up of 16 amino acids. The CDR3 sequence: CASSGFGGRATGELFF. The CDR3 region has the DNA TGTGCCAGCAGTGGTTTCGGTGGGAGGGCCACCGGGGAGCTGTTTTTT.

CDR3 protein: CAWSAGTSKRTDTQYF. The CDR3 DNA sequence: TGTGCCTGGAGCGCAGGGACTTCAAAACGCACAGATACGCAGTATTTT. The chain recombines TRBV30 with TRBJ2-3, with D maybe TRBD2 (6 bases). This CDR3 has 16 residues. V shed 3 bases and J shed 1 base, with 17 bases lying between them. Germline V CDR1 and CDR2: GTSNPN, SVGIG (reference sequence). Full variable domain (rest looked up from reference TRBV30 and TRBJ2-3): SQTIHQWPATLVQPVGSPLSLECTVEGTSNPNLYWYRQAAGRGLQLLFYSVGIGQISSEVPQNLSASRPQDRQFILSSKKLLLSDSGFYLCAWSAGTSKRTDTQYFGPGTRLTVL.

V gene TRBV19 combines with J gene TRBJ1-1; 7 bases line up with TRBD1. The CDR3 runs 13 residues. V lost 7 bases, J lost 2 bases, and 4 bases stayed unmatched. The germline V gene has CDR1 LNHDA and CDR2 SQIVND (reference sequence). The CDR3 DNA reads TGTGCCAGTATGGGGACAGTTAACACTGAAGCTTTCTTT. Protein: CASMGTVNTEAFF.

The rearrangement uses TRBV4-3 and TRBJ2-3; D uncertain. The CDR3 contains 13 residues. From germline, CDR1 is LGHNA and CDR2 YSLEER. V lost 0 bases and J 8 bases, leaving 9 bases between the germline ends. In DNA form, the CDR3 reads TGCGCCAGCAGCCAAGATGACGGCGGTACGCAGTATTTT. This translates into CASSQDDGGTQYF.

This chain connects TRBV5-1 to TRBJ2-7, with 7 positions matching TRBD2. V lost 0 bases to trimming and J lost 4 bases; unmatched junction nucleotides: 10. CDR1 is SGHRS, CDR2 YFSETQ, per germline. The CDR3 runs 16 residues. CDR3 nucleotide sequence: TGCGCCAGCAGCTTGGCCCGGCTAGCGGACATTTACGAGCAGTACTTC. Amino acids: CASSLARLADIYEQYF.

This chain links TRBV6-1 with TRBJ1-2; 7 nucleotides line up with TRBD1. In germline, CDR1 is MNHNS, CDR2 SASEGT. The CDR3 sequence is 13 residues long. Unmatched junction bases numbered 4, after V lost 6 bases and J lost 3 bases. The CDR3 DNA sequence: TGTGCCAGCAGGACAGGGCCGGACTATGGCTACACCTTC. Residues: CASRTGPDYGYTF.

The chain has TRBV7-9 and TRBJ1-4; unclear D gene. The germline CDR1 and CDR2 sequences are SEHNR and FQNEAQ (reference sequence). The CDR3 length is 16 residues. V lost 4 bases to trimming and J lost 7 bases, with 19 bases between them. CDR3 protein: CASSSTLAPQPEKLFF. The CDR3 DNA reads as TGTGCCAGCAGCTCCACACTAGCGCCGCAACCTGAAAAACTGTTTTTT.

This chain links TRBV19 with TRBJ1-6; tentatively, D is TRBD1 (5 bases). Germline loops: CDR1 LNHDA, CDR2 SQIVND (reference sequence). The length of the CDR3 is 15 residues. V shed 3 bases and J shed 14 bases, with 20 bases lying between them. The chain's CDR3 is CASSMKGAQGRTLHF. CDR3 sequence (DNA): TGTGCCAGTAGTATGAAAGGGGCCCAGGGTAGAACCCTCCACTTT.

The rearrangement joins TRBV4-2 to TRBJ2-3; D might be TRBD1 (6 bases). CDR1 and CDR2 (germline): LGHNA, YNFKEQ. The CDR3 consists of 17 residues. The V gene lost 4 bases and the J gene lost 1 base, with 18 bases spanning the gap. CDR3 coding DNA: TGTGCCAGCAGCCCAGGGGCACGGACCTATGGCACAGATACGCAGTATTTT. This codes for CASSPGARTYGTDTQYF.

The chain uses TRBV6-6 and TRBJ2-1; D perhaps matches TRBD1 (5 bases). From germline, CDR1 is MNHNY and CDR2 SVGAGI (reference sequence). The CDR3 extends over 15 amino acids. V was pared by 4 bases and J by 2 bases, with 12 bases between. The CDR3 loop is CASSSIRVTYNEQFF. The CDR3 DNA reads TGTGCCAGCAGTTCAATCAGGGTAACCTACAATGAGCAGTTCTTC.

The chain carries TRBV11-3 and TRBJ1-1; 10 bases align to TRBD1. Losses at the gene ends were 5 bases for V and 4 bases for J; bases not matched to a gene: 4. The CDR3 totals 14 residues. The germline gives CDR1 SGHNT, CDR2 YENEEA. DNA of the CDR3: TGTGCCAGCAGCCCCGGACAGGGGGTCACTGAAGCTTTCTTT. This sequence encodes CASSPGQGVTEAFF.

J is TRBJ1-4 and V is TRBV7-9; D perhaps matches TRBD1 (5 bases). The CDR3 is 17 residues long. Trimming stripped 3 bases from V and 0 bases from J, with 14 bases between. Germline CDR1 is SEHNR and CDR2 is FQNEAQ (reference sequence). CDR3 amino acids: CASSFPFRGATNEKLFF. DNA of the CDR3: TGTGCCAGCAGCTTTCCCTTTAGGGGTGCAACTAATGAAAAACTGTTTTTT.

The rearrangement joins TRBV5-1 to TRBJ2-7; 9 bases fit TRBD2. The V gene end was trimmed by 2 bases and the J gene end by 2 bases; junction bases not matched to a gene: 5. Per the germline V gene, CDR1 is SGHRS and CDR2 is YFSETQ. CDR3 length equals 15 residues. CDR3 loop: CASSLGLAWTYEQYF. For the CDR3, the DNA is TGCGCCAGCAGCTTAGGACTAGCGTGGACCTACGAGCAGTACTTC.

This sequence joins TRBV30 and TRBJ2-7; TRBD1 matches at 7 bases. CDR1 GTSNPN and CDR2 SVGIG come from the germline V gene (reference sequence). The CDR3 runs 12 residues. V shed 5 bases, J shed 3 bases, and the junction held 4 bases outside the gene matches. CDR3: CAWGDRNYEQYF. The CDR3 nucleotides are TGTGCCTGGGGGGACAGAAACTACGAGCAGTACTTC.

The V gene is TRBV7-2, the J gene TRBJ1-5; the D gene is possibly TRBD1 (6 bases). The CDR3 has 17 amino acids. V was clipped by 3 bases and J by 3 bases, with 18 bases between them. Germline V gives CDR1 SGHTA, CDR2 FQGNSA. The CDR3 DNA reads as TGTGCCAGCAGCTTGGGAGGGGGGGCCGGGATCAATCAGCCCCAGCATTTT. Translation: CASSLGGGAGINQPQHF.

The chain employs TRBV7-7 and TRBJ1-1, with a tentative D call TRBD1 (5 bases). The germline CDR1 and CDR2 sequences are SSHAT and FNYEAQ (reference sequence). This CDR3 is built from 18 residues. V lost 5 bases, J lost 1 base, and 23 bases lay in between. For the CDR3, the DNA is TGTGCCAGCAGCCCTCCTCGCAGGGTATCGCCCCCGAACACTGAAGCTTTCTTT. Protein product: CASSPPRRVSPPNTEAFF.

The chain carries TRBV7-2 and TRBJ2-7; 10 bases are a match to TRBD1. The CDR3 is 15 amino acids. Germline V gives CDR1 SGHTA, CDR2 FQGNSA. J gave up 6 bases and V 2 bases, and 7 bases lay outside the gene matches. CDR3 loop: CASSLHATGGGEQYF. The CDR3 nucleotides read TGTGCCAGCAGCTTACACGCGACAGGGGGCGGCGAGCAGTACTTC.

The rearrangement uses TRBV25-1 and TRBJ2-3; 7 bases match TRBD1. CDR1 MGHDK and CDR2 SYGVNS come from the germline V gene. With V trimmed by 3 bases and J by 3 bases, 6 bases remained unmatched. The CDR3 is made up of 15 amino acids. The CDR3 sequence: CASSEETGMTDTQYF. CDR3 nucleotide sequence: TGTGCCAGCAGTGAGGAGACAGGGATGACAGATACGCAGTATTTT.

The chain joins TRBV6-5 to TRBJ1-1; TRBD1 aligns across 11 bases. The CDR3 is 15 amino acids. With 7 bases clipped from V and 5 bases from J, the junction kept 9 bases outside the gene matches. Germline CDR1 MNHEY, CDR2 SVGAGI. CDR3 DNA sequence: TGTGCCAGCACCTTAACCGGGACAGGGGGGACTGAAGCTTTCTTT. Encoded protein: CASTLTGTGGTEAFF.

This clone showed up just once. This chain links TRBV19 with TRBJ2-2; D perhaps matches TRBD1 (5 bases). In germline, CDR1 is LNHDA, CDR2 SQIVND (reference sequence). This CDR3 contains 13 residues. V dropped 1 base and J dropped 8 bases, with 8 bases sitting between them. The CDR3: CASSIVQGGELFF. Written as DNA, the CDR3 is TGTGCCAGTAGTATAGTTCAGGGTGGGGAGCTGTTTTTT.

The table lists this clone with a count of one. The rearrangement uses TRBV2 and TRBJ2-7, with TRBD2 as a possible D gene (6 bases). CDR3 length: 12 amino acids. V lost 6 bases and J 11 bases, leaving 17 bases between the germline ends. Germline CDR1 is SNHLY and CDR2 is FYNNEI. The chain's CDR3 is CASRPRGSREYF. DNA for the CDR3: TGTGCCAGCAGACCCCGGGGGAGTCGGGAGTACTTC.